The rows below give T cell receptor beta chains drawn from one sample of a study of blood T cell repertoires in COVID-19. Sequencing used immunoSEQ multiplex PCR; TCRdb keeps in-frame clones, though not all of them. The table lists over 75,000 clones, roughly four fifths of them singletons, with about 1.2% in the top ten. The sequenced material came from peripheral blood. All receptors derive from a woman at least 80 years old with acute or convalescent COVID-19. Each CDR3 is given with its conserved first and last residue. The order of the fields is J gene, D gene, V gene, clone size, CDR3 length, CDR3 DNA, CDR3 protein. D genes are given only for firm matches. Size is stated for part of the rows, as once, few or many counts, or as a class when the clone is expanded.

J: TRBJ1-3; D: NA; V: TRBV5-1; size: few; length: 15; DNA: TGCGCCAGCAGCCCAAGAGGAAACTCTGGAAACACCATATATTTT; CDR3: CASSPRGNSGNTIYF
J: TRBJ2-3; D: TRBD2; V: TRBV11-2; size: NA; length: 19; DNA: TGTGCCAGCAGCTTAGACCCAAGACTAGCGGGGGGTCCAGGAGATACGCAGTATTTT; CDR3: CASSLDPRLAGGPGDTQYF
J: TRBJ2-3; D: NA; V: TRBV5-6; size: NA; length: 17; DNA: TGTGCCAGCAGCAAAATAAACAGGGTGGAGGTCACAGATACGCAGTATTTT; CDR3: CASSKINRVEVTDTQYF
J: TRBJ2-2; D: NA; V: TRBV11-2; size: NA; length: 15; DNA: TGTGCCAGCAGACTCGGGACTTCCCCCGCCGGGGAGCTGTTTTTT; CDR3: CASRLGTSPAGELFF
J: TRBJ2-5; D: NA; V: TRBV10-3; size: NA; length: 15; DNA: TGTGCCATCAGTGAGTCGGAACGGGGGCAAGAGACCCAGTACTTC; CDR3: CAISESERGQETQYF
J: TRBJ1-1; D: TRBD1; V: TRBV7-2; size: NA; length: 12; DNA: TGTGCCAGCAGCAAAGACAGGGCTGAAGCTTTCTTT; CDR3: CASSKDRAEAFF
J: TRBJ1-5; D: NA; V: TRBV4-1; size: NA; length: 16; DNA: TGCGCCAGCAGCTCCGGCGAGGGATCAGGGGATCAGCCCCAGCATTTT; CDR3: CASSSGEGSGDQPQHF
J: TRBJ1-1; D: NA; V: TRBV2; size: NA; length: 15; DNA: TGTGCCAGCAGTAATCATCCGGCAGGGTCTACTGAAGCTTTCTTT; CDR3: CASSNHPAGSTEAFF
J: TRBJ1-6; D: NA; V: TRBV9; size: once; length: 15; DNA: TGTGCCAGCAGCGTAGGTAATGGGGGGGATTCACCCCTCCACTTT; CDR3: CASSVGNGGDSPLHF
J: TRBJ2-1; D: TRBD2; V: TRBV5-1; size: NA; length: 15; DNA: TGCGCCAGCAGCCAAGGGACTAGCGGGGGTTTAGAGCAGTTCTTC; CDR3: CASSQGTSGGLEQFF
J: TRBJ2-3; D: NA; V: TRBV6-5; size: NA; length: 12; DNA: TGTGCCAGCGCCCCTAGGGGAGATACGCAGTATTTT; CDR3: CASAPRGDTQYF
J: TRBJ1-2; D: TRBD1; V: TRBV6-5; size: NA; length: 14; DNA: TGTGCCAGCAGTTACACGGACAGGGCTGGTGGCTACACCTTC; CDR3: CASSYTDRAGGYTF
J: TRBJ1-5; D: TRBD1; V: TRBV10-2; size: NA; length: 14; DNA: TGCGCCAGCCGAACCGGGACAGGCGCTCAGCCCCAGCATTTT; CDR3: CASRTGTGAQPQHF